This TCR beta chain was retrieved from a study of shared clonotypes between healthy human individuals. Across the study: A couple of female and a few male donors aged 18 to 49 were enrolled. Study-wide points: Naive subsets usually exceeded memory subsets in estimated richness.

Naive CD4+ cells were CD45RA-selected; the remaining cells were memory. Replicate PCRs run on sorted subsets employed 200 ng DNA, around 31,000 T cell genomes. Method: immunoSEQ multiplex PCR; TCRdb's copy keeps in-frame clones and lacks some. The table records roughly 2.2 million clones, 85% to 95% of them present only once. The CDR3 is 15 residues long. CDR1 is SGHRS, CDR2 YFSETQ, per germline. Trimming took 4 bases from V and 3 from J; bases not matched to a gene: 6. A note on this clone: Antigen: not known.

The J gene is TRBJ2-5, the V gene TRBV5-1; 10 bases are a match to TRBD2. This TCR was recovered from a man aged 18 to 30 in good health. Some clones in this sample may be carry-over from other donors' samples. Sequencing was performed on naive CD4+ T cells from PBMCs. Specified subset: CD45RA+ positively selected. The chain's CDR3 is CASSLSGRTEETQYF. DNA of the CDR3: TGCGCCAGCAGCCTTAGCGGGAGGACCGAAGAGACCCAGTACTTC.